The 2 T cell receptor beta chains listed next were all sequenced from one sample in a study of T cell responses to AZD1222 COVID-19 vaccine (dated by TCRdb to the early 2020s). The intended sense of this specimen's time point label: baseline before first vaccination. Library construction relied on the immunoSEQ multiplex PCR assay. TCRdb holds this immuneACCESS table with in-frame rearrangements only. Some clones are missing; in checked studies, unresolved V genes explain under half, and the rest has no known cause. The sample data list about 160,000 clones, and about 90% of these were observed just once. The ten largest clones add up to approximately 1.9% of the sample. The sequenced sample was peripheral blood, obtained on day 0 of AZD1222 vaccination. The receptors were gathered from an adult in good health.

The CDR3 region is CASSYIWTGGTDTQYF. The CDR3 region has the DNA TGTGCCAGCAGCTACATTTGGACAGGGGGCACAGATACGCAGTATTTT. The chain joins TRBV21-1 to TRBJ2-3; the DNA was not compared with TRBD1, the D call given in the table. TRBV21-1 is labeled a pseudogene. The CDR3 is made up of 16 amino acids.

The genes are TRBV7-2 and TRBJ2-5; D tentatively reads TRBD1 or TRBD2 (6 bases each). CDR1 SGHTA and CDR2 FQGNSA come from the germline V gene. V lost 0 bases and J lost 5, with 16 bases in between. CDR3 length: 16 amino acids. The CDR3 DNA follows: TGTGCCAGCAGCTTAGCGCTCGTCGGGGGCTTCGAGACCCAGTACTTC. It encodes CASSLALVGGFETQYF.